Each of the 14 T cell receptor beta chains below was sequenced from the same sample in a study of cytomegalovirus exposure and HLA in healthy donors. Libraries were prepared by immunoSEQ multiplex PCR; TCRdb keeps only in-frame clonotypes and omits some of them. The table has about 160,000 clones, 89% seen once. The specimen was PBMCs. Receptor source: a man in his late teens or twenties in good health and CMV-seropositive.

The chain carries TRBV2 and TRBJ2-5, with 9 bases fitting TRBD2. The CDR3 has 15 residues. The germline CDR1 and CDR2 sequences are SNHLY and FYNNEI. The trim removed 1 base at V and 4 bases at J, leaving 4 bases unmatched. The CDR3 loop is CASSEEAGGVETQYF. CDR3 DNA sequence: TGTGCCAGCAGTGAAGAGGCGGGAGGGGTAGAGACCCAGTACTTC.

With respect to this clone: This may be a read error: a much more frequent sequence differs by one nucleotide. J is TRBJ1-1 and V is TRBV28; 8 nucleotides line up with TRBD1. Trimming cost V 5 bases and J 3 bases; bases outside gene matches: 2. This CDR3 region has 13 residues. Germline CDR1 and CDR2: MDHEN and SYDVKM. The CDR3 bases are TGTGCCAGCAGTCAGGGGGCTCACACTGAAGCTTTCTTT. This sequence encodes CASSQGAHTEAFF. The whole variable domain, remainder taken from reference TRBV28 and TRBJ1-1, is DVKVTQSSRYLVKRTGEKVFLECVQDMDHENMFWYRQDPGLGLRLIYFSYDVKMKEKGDIPEGYSVSREKKERFSLILESASTNQTSMYLCASSQGAHTEAFFGQGTRLTVV.

This sequence joins TRBV7-2 and TRBJ2-1; 8 bases are shared with TRBD2. Unmatched junction bases numbered 13, after V lost 5 bases and J lost 7 bases. The CDR3 has 16 amino acids. Germline V gene lookup returns CDR1 SGHTA and CDR2 FQGNSA. CDR3 nucleotides: TGTGCCAGCAGCCAAATACCGGGACTAGTATTTAATGAGCAGTTCTTC. Encoded protein: CASSQIPGLVFNEQFF.

The chain carries TRBV5-1 and TRBJ2-3, with D unclear. Trimming took off 4 bases at V and 4 bases at J, with 13 bases between the two ends. The CDR3 is made up of 14 amino acids. CDR1 is SGHRS and CDR2 is YFSETQ in the germline V gene. The CDR3 nucleotides are TGCGCCAGCAGCCCGGGTGGGTTTTCAGATACGCAGTATTTT. It codes for CASSPGGFSDTQYF.

The chain couples TRBV7-8 to TRBJ2-1, with TRBD1 matching 8 bases. V lost 5 bases to trimming and J lost 9 bases; unmatched junction nucleotides: 6. Germline lookup yields CDR1 SGHVS and CDR2 FQNEAQ. The CDR3 loop spans 13 amino acids. Here the CDR3 reads CASSAPGGFEQFF. The CDR3 coding sequence is TGTGCCAGCAGCGCCCCAGGGGGCTTTGAGCAGTTCTTC.

The rearrangement joins TRBV7-3 to TRBJ1-4; tentative D call: TRBD1 (5 bases). Trimming removed 2 bases from V and 2 bases from J, with 15 bases in between. The germline V gene has CDR1 SGHTA and CDR2 FQGTGA. This CDR3 spans 17 amino acids. The CDR3 DNA is TGTGCCAGCAGCTTACAGGGTGTTACTTGGACTAATGAAAAACTGTTTTTT. This translates into CASSLQGVTWTNEKLFF. The full variable domain, completed using reference TRBV7-3 and TRBJ1-4, is GAGVSQTPSNKVTEKGKYVELRCDPISGHTALYWYRQSLGQGPEFLIYFQGTGAADDSGLPNDRFFAVRPEGSVSTLKIQRTERGDSAVYLCASSLQGVTWTNEKLFFGSGTQLSVL.

The chain recombines TRBV6-1 with TRBJ2-1; 9 bases are shared with TRBD1. CDR1 is MNHNS and CDR2 is SASEGT in the germline V gene. J was trimmed by 6 bases and V by 8 bases; bases with no gene match: 8. CDR3 length: 14 amino acids. The CDR3 loop reads CASSRTGASNEQFF. DNA for the CDR3: TGTGCCAGCTCTAGGACAGGGGCATCCAATGAGCAGTTCTTC.

The chain has TRBV2 and TRBJ2-1; D possibly corresponds to TRBD2 (6 bases). The V end was cut by 5 bases, the J end by 6 bases, with 17 bases between. CDR1 and CDR2 from the germline V gene are SNHLY and FYNNEI. The CDR3 has 15 residues. The CDR3 region has the DNA TGTGCCAGCAGTATCCATTTTGCGGGGAGCAATGAGCAGTTCTTC. It translates to CASSIHFAGSNEQFF.

V is TRBV5-1 and J is TRBJ1-2, with TRBD1 as a possible D gene (6 bases). Germline CDR1 is SGHRS and CDR2 is YFSETQ. The CDR3 loop spans 14 amino acids. V lost 3 bases and J 0 bases, leaving 9 bases between the germline ends. In DNA, the CDR3 is TGCGCCAGCAGCTCAGGGGCTTCTAACTATGGCTACACCTTC. The encoded protein is CASSSGASNYGYTF.

V and J are TRBV5-1 and TRBJ2-7, with a weak D call TRBD2 (6 bases). CDR1 is SGHRS, CDR2 YFSETQ, per germline. Trimming stripped 0 bases from V and 5 bases from J, with 12 bases between. The CDR3 extends over 14 amino acids. The chain's CDR3 is CASSLVSGRNEQYF. The CDR3 nucleotides are TGCGCCAGCAGCTTGGTTTCAGGGAGGAACGAGCAGTACTTC.

This clone was seen a single time. V and J are TRBV18 and TRBJ2-2; TRBD2 matches 8 bases. The V segment lost 5 bases and the J segment 0 bases; nucleotides outside the gene matches: 14. The CDR3 contains 19 residues. Germline assignment: CDR1 KGHSH and CDR2 LQKENI. The CDR3 nucleotides are TGTGCCAGCTCAGAACAACTTAGCACTAGCGGAGCGAACACCGGGGAGCTGTTTTTT. Translated: CASSEQLSTSGANTGELFF.

This chain joins TRBV18 and TRBJ2-5; 7 positions match TRBD1. In germline, CDR1 is KGHSH, CDR2 LQKENI. V shed 3 bases, J shed 2 bases, and the junction held 3 bases outside the gene matches. The CDR3 sequence is 14 residues long. The CDR3 DNA is TGTGCCAGCTCACCGCCGGGACAGCAAGAGACCCAGTACTTC. It yields the protein CASSPPGQQETQYF. The variable domain in full, with the rest retrieved from reference TRBV18 and TRBJ2-5, is NAGVMQNPRHLVRRRGQEARLRCSPMKGHSHVYWYRQLPEEGLKFMVYLQKENIIDESGMPKERFSAEFPKEGPSILRIQQVVRGDSAAYFCASSPPGQQETQYFGPGTRLLVL.

The V gene is TRBV7-9, the J gene TRBJ1-1, with no clear D. Per germline, CDR1 SEHNR and CDR2 FQNEAQ (reference sequence). This CDR3 has 14 amino acids. V shed 3 bases and J shed 1 base, with 9 bases lying between them. CDR3 residues: CASSFTRENTEAFF. The CDR3 DNA is TGTGCCAGCAGCTTTACCCGGGAGAACACTGAAGCTTTCTTT.

V is TRBV6-6 and J is TRBJ1-2, with 9 nucleotides matching TRBD1. Trimming took 6 bases from V and 5 from J; bases not matched to a gene: 4. The CDR3 loop spans 13 amino acids. Germline V gene sequence: CDR1 MNHNY, CDR2 SVGAGI (reference sequence). The chain's CDR3 is CASRPGTGYGYTF. CDR3 sequence (DNA): TGTGCCAGCAGACCCGGGACAGGGTATGGCTACACCTTC.